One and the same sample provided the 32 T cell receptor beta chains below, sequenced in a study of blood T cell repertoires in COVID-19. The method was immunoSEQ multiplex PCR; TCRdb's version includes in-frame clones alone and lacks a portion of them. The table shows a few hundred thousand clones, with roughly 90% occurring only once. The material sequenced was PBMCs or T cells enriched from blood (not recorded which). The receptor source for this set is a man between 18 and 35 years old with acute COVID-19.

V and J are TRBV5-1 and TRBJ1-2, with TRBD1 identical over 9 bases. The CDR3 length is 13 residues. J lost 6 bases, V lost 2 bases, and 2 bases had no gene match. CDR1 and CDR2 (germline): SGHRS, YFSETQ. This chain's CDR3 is CASSFTGGDGYTF. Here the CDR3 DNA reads TGCGCCAGCAGCTTCACAGGGGGCGATGGCTACACCTTC.

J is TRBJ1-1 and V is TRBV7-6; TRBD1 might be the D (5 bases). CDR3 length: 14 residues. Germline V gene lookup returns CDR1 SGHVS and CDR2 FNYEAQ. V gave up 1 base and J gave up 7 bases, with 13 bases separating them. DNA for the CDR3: TGTGCCAGCAGCTTAGGGTCAGGGTTCGATGAAGCTTTCTTT. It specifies CASSLGSGFDEAFF.

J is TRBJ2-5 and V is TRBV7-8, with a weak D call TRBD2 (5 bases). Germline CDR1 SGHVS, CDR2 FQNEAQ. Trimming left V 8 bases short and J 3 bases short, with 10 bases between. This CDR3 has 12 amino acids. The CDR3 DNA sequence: TGTGCCAGCGCGGGCGCTAAAGAGACCCAGTACTTC. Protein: CASAGAKETQYF.

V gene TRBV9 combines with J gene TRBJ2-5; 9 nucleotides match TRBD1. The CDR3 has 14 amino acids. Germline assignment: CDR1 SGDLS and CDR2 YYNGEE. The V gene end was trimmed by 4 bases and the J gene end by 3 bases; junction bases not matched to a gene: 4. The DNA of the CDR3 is TGTGCCAGCAGCCCCGGACAGGGGAAAGAGACCCAGTACTTC. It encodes CASSPGQGKETQYF. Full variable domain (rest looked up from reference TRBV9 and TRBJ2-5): DSGVTQTPKHLITATGQRVTLRCSPRSGDLSVYWYQQSLDQGLQFLIQYYNGEERAKGNILERFSAQQFPDLHSELNLSSLELGDSALYFCASSPGQGKETQYFGPGTRLLVL.

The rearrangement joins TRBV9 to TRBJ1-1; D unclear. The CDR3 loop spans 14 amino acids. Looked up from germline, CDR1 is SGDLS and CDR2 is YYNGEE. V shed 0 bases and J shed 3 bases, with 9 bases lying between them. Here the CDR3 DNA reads TGTGCCAGCAGCGTAGGAGTTCAGGACACTGAAGCTTTCTTT. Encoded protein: CASSVGVQDTEAFF.

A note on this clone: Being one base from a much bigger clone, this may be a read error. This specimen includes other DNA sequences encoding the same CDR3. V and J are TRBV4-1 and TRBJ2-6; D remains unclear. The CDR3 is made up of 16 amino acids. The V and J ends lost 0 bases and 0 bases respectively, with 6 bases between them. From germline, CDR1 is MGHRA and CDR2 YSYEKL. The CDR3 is CASSQDRSSGANVLTF. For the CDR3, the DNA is TGCGCCAGCAGCCAAGATCGGAGCTCTGGGGCCAACGTCCTGACTTTC.

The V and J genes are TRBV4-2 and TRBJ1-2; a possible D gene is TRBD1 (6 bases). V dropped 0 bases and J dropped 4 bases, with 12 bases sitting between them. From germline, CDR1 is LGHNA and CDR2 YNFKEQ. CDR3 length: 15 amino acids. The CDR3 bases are TGTGCCAGCAGCCAAGATATTACAGGGACCTATGGCTACACCTTC. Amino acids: CASSQDITGTYGYTF.

The CDR3 sequence: CASSTTGQGTNSPLHF. The CDR3 DNA reads as TGTGCCAGCAGTACTACGGGACAGGGTACTAATTCACCCCTCCACTTT. This chain connects TRBV28 to TRBJ1-6; 9 bases align to TRBD1. The CDR3 is 16 amino acids. Losses at the gene ends were 5 bases for V and 6 bases for J; bases not matched to a gene: 8. Germline assignment: CDR1 MDHEN and CDR2 SYDVKM.

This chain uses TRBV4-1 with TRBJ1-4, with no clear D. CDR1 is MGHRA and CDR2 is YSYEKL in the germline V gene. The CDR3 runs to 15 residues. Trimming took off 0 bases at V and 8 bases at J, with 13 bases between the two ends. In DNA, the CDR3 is TGCGCCAGCAGCCAAGATTGGCAGGCAGCCGAAAAACTGTTTTTT. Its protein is CASSQDWQAAEKLFF.

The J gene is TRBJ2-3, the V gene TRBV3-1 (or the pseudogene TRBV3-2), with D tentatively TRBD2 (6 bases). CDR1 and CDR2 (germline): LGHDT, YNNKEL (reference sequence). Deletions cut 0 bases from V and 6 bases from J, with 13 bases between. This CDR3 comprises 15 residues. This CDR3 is CASSQEASDSDTQYF. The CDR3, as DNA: TGTGCCAGCAGCCAAGAGGCTAGCGATTCCGATACGCAGTATTTT.

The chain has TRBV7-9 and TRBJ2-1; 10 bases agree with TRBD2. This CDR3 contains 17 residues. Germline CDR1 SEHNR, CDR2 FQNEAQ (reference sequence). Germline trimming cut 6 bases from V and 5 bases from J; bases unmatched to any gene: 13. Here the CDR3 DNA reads TGTGCCAGCAGTTTACCGGCTAGCGGGAGTGGTAACAATGAGCAGTTCTTC. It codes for CASSLPASGSGNNEQFF.

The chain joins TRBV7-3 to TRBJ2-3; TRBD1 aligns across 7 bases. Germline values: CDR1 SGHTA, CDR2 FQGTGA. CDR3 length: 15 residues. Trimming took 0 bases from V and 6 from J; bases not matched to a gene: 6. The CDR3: CASSLTLSGQDTQYF. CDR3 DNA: TGTGCCAGCAGCTTAACTTTATCGGGACAGGATACGCAGTATTTT.

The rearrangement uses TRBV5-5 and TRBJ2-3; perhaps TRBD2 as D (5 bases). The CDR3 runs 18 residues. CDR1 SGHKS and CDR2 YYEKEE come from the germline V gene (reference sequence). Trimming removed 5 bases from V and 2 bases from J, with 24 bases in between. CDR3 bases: TGTGCCAGCAGTCGATCCTGGGGAGCAAACCCTTCCACAGATACGCAGTATTTT. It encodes CASSRSWGANPSTDTQYF.

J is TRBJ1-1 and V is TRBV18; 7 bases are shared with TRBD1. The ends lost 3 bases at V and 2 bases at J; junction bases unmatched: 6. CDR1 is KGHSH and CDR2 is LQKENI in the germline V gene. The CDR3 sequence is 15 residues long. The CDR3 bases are TGTGCCAGCTCACCTGGGACAGACCTAAACACTGAAGCTTTCTTT. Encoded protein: CASSPGTDLNTEAFF. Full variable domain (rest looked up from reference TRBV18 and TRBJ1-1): NAGVMQNPRHLVRRRGQEARLRCSPMKGHSHVYWYRQLPEEGLKFMVYLQKENIIDESGMPKERFSAEFPKEGPSILRIQQVVRGDSAAYFCASSPGTDLNTEAFFGQGTRLTVV.

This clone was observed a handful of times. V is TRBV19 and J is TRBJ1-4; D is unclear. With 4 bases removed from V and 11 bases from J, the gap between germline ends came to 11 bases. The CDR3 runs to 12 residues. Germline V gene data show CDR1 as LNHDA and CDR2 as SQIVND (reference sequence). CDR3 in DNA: TGTGCCAGTAGTACTATTTACGGGAAACTGTTTTTT. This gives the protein CASSTIYGKLFF.

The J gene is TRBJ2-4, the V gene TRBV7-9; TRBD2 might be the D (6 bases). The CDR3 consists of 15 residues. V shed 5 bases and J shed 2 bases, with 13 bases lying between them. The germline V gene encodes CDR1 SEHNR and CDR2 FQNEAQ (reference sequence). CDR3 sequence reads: CASSHTGVPKNIQYF. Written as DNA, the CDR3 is TGTGCCAGCAGCCATACGGGAGTTCCCAAAAACATTCAGTACTTC.

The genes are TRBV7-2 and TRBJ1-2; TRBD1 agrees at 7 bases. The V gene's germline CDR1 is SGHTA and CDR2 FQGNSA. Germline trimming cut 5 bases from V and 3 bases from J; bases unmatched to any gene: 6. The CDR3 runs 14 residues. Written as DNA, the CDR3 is TGTGCCAGCAGCCCTCAGAGGGGGCACTATGGCTACACCTTC. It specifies CASSPQRGHYGYTF.

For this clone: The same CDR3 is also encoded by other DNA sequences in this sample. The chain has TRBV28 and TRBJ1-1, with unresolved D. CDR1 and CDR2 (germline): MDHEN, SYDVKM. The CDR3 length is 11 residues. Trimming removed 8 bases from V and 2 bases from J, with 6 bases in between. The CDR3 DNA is TGTGCCAGCGAGGTTAACACTGAAGCTTTCTTT. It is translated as CASEVNTEAFF.

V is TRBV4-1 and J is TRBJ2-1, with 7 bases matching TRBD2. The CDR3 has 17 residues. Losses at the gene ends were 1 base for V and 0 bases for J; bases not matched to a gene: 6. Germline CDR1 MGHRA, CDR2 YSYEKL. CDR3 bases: TGCGCCAGCAGCCAAGTCGTCCAGCGGGGCTCCTACAATGAGCAGTTCTTC. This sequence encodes CASSQVVQRGSYNEQFF.

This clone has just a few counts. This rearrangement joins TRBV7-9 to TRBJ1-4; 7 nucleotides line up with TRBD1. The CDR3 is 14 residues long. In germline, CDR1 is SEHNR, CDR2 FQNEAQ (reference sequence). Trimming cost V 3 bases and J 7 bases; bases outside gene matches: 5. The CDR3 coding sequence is TGTGCCAGCAGCTTGACAGGGAGTGGTGAAAAACTGTTTTTT. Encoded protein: CASSLTGSGEKLFF.

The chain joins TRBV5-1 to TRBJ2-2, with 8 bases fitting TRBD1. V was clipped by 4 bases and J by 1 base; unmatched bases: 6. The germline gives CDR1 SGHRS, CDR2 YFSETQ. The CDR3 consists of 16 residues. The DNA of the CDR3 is TGCGCCAGCAGCGCCGGGACAGGAAGGAACACCGGGGAGCTGTTTTTT. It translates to CASSAGTGRNTGELFF.

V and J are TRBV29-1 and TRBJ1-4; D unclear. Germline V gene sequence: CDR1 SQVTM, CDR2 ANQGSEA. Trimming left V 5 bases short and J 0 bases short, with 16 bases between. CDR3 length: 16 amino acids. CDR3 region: CSVRGPPEATNEKLFF. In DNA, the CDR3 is TGCAGCGTTCGCGGGCCGCCCGAGGCAACTAATGAAAAACTGTTTTTT.

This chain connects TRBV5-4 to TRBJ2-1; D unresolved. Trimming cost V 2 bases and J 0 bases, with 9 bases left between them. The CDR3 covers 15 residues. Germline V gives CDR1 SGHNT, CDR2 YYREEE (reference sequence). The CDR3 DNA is TGTGCCAGCAGCTTTGGCACCGACTCCTACAATGAGCAGTTCTTC. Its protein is CASSFGTDSYNEQFF. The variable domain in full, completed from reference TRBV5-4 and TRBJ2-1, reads ETGVTQSPTHLIKTRGQQVTLRCSSQSGHNTVSWYQQALGQGPQFIFQYYREEENGRGNFPPRFSGLQFPNYSSELNVNALELDDSALYLCASSFGTDSYNEQFFGPGTRLTVL.

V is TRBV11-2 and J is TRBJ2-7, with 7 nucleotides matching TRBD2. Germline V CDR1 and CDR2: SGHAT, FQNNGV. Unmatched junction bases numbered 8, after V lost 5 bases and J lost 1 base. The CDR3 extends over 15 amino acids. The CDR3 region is CASSATSALSYEQYF. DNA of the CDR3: TGTGCCAGCAGCGCCACTAGCGCGTTATCCTACGAGCAGTACTTC. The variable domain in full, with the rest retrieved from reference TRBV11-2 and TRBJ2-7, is EAGVAQSPRYKIIEKRQSVAFWCNPISGHATLYWYQQILGQGPKLLIQFQNNGVVDDSQLPKDRFSAERLKGVDSTLKIQPAKLEDSAVYLCASSATSALSYEQYFGPGTRLTVT.

CDR3 coding DNA: TGTGCCAGCAGTTCCCACAGACGCGATCAGGGGCTCCAACGCGAAAAACTGTTTTTT. It encodes CASSSHRRDQGLQREKLFF. The chain uses TRBV28 and TRBJ1-4, with a possible D match to TRBD1 (6 bases). Trimming took 4 bases from V and 8 from J, leaving 29 bases between them. The CDR3 has 19 amino acids. The germline gives CDR1 MDHEN, CDR2 SYDVKM. Full variable domain (remainder filled in from reference TRBV28 and TRBJ1-4): DVKVTQSSRYLVKRTGEKVFLECVQDMDHENMFWYRQDPGLGLRLIYFSYDVKMKEKGDIPEGYSVSREKKERFSLILESASTNQTSMYLCASSSHRRDQGLQREKLFFGSGTQLSVL.

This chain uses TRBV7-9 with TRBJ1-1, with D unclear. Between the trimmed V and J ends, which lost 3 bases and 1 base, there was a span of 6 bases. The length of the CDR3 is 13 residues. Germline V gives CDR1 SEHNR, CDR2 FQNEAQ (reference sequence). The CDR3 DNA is TGTGCCAGCAGCTTGGCGGGGAACACTGAAGCTTTCTTT. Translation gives CASSLAGNTEAFF.

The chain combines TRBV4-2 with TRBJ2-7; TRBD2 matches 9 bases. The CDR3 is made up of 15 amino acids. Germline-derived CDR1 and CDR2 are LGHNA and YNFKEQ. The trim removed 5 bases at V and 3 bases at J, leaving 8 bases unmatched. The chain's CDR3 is CASSTPGTSLYEQYF. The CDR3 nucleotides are TGTGCCAGCAGCACCCCCGGGACTAGCCTCTACGAGCAGTACTTC.

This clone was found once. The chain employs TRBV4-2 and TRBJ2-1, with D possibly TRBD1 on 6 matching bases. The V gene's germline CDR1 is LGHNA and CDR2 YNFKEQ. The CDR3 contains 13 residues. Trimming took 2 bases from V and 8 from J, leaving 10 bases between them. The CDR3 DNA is TGTGCCAGCAGCCAAACCAGGGGCTATGAGCAGTTCTTC. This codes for CASSQTRGYEQFF.

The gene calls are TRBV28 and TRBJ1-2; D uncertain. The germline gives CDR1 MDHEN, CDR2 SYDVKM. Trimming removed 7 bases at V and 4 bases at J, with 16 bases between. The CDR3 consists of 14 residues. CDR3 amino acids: CASTTFGESYGYTF. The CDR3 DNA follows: TGTGCCAGCACAACTTTCGGGGAGTCCTATGGCTACACCTTC.

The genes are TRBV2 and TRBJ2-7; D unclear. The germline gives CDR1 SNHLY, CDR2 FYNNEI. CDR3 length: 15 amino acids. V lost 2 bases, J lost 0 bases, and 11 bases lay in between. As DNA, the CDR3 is TGTGCCAGCAGTGAAACGGGTTATAGCTCCTACGAGCAGTACTTC. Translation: CASSETGYSSYEQYF. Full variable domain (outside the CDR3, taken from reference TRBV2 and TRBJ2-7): EPEVTQTPSHQVTQMGQEVILRCVPISNHLYFYWYRQILGQKVEFLVSFYNNEISEKSEIFDDQFSVERPDGSNFTLKIRSTKLEDSAMYFCASSETGYSSYEQYFGPGTRLTVT.

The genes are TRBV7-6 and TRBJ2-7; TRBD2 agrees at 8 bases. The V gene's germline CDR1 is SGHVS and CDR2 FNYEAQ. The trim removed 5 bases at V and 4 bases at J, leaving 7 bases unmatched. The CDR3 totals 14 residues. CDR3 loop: CASSPVGTSYEQYF. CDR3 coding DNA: TGTGCCAGCAGCCCCGTCGGGACTAGTTACGAGCAGTACTTC.

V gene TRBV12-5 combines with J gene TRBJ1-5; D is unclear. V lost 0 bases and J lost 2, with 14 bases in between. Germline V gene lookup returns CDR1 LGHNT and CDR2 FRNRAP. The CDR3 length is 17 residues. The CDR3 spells CASGLVIWGDRNQPQHF. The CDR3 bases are TGTGCTAGTGGTTTGGTAATTTGGGGAGATCGCAATCAGCCCCAGCATTTT.